In its sample, the clone carrying this T cell receptor (beta chain) ranks as medium-sized. Its antigen is currently unknown. Gene names refer to mouse genes. The CDR3 end falls 4 residues outside the read, so it is completed with the germline J gene. Time point given: mouse skin at time of skin grafting. Reverse transcribed after extraction, RNA yielded cDNA as the sequencing template. The table came from immunoSEQ multiplex PCR; TCRdb's copy has only in-frame clones and leaves some out. Listed for the sample are roughly 1,600 clones, none seen a single time. The sample comes from a study of CD8+ T cells in alopecia areata. Study details: The approximately 6-10-week-old female C3H/HeJ mice were given skin taken from roughly 6-13-month-old C3H/HeJ graft donors that had spontaneous alopecia.

Germline V CDR1 and CDR2: FNHDT, SITEND (reference sequence). CDR3 length equals 14 residues. General study results and limits: Normal skin contains resident alphabeta T cells, and these are also sequenced in scalp samples. It was lesional scalp, especially alopecia totalis/universalis, that showed higher clonality than normal scalp.

This TCR came from a C3H/HeJ mouse with alopecia areata. For this mouse line, the MHC haplotype is H2-k. The gene calls are TRBV19 and TRBJ2-1; TRBD2 aligns across 10 bases. The source material was skin, sampled at week 0. CDR3 amino acids: CASSILGGRAEQFF. The covered CDR3 bases are TGTGCCAGCAGTATTCTGGGGGGGCGCGCT.